This TCR beta chain was obtained from a study of control samples from healthy donors and cancer patients. Here immunoSEQ multiplex PCR was the method, and the copy in TCRdb shows in-frame clones only, minus some. The sample yields some 150,000 clones, approximately 91% seen once. The receptor comes from a man aged 30-40 years in good health. The sequencing input was blood.

CDR3 sequence reads: CASRPGTDYEQYF. CDR3 bases: TGTGCCAGCAGGCCCGGGACAGACTACGAGCAGTACTTC. V usage is TRBV12-3 or TRBV12-4 and J usage is TRBJ2-7; 7 nucleotides agree with TRBD1. Unmatched junction bases numbered 5, after V lost 6 bases and J lost 3 bases. This CDR3 has 13 residues.